Listed below are T cell receptor beta chains from one sample, sequenced in a study of shared clonotypes between healthy human individuals. The data were produced by immunoSEQ multiplex PCR, yet TCRdb's version contains in-frame clones alone and is incomplete. Of about 2 million clones in the sample, 85% to 95% were seen once. Sequencing was done on a sample of naive CD8+ T cells sorted from blood. The receptor set was obtained from a man aged 18 to 29 in good health. Each CDR3 is given with its conserved first and last residue. A D gene is named only where the DNA matches it firmly. Clone size is stated in some rows and not others, as once, few, many or a class when expanded.

>TRBJ2-2|.|.|15|TRBV6-5
CASSYTGEDTGELFF
TGTGCCAGCAGTTATACAGGGGAGGACACCGGGGAGCTGTTTTTT
>TRBJ2-1|.|TRBD1|15|TRBV2
CASSHRGTGSNEQFF
TGTGCCAGCAGCCATAGAGGGACAGGGTCAAATGAGCAGTTCTTC
>TRBJ1-2|.|TRBD1|15|TRBV6-1
CASSHPWTGGDGYTF
TGTGCCAGCAGTCATCCATGGACAGGGGGAGATGGCTACACCTTC
>TRBJ2-1|.|TRBD1|15|TRBV10-2
CASNRVGQGAGEQFF
TGCGCCAGCAATCGCGTCGGGCAGGGGGCCGGTGAGCAGTTCTTC
>TRBJ2-5|.|.|11|TRBV30
CAWSAAETQYF
TGTGCCTGGAGTGCGGCAGAGACCCAGTACTTC
>TRBJ2-3|.|.|13|TRBV10-2
CASSEVYTDTQYF
TGCGCCAGCAGTGAAGTCTACACAGATACGCAGTATTTT
>TRBJ1-3|.|TRBD1|16|TRBV7-2
CASSLGGQGTGNTIYF
TGTGCCAGCAGCTTAGGCGGACAGGGTACCGGAAACACCATATATTTT
>TRBJ2-5|.|.|12|TRBV29-1
CSVPGSWETQYF
TGCAGCGTTCCCGGGAGTTGGGAGACCCAGTACTTC
>TRBJ1-1|.|.|13|TRBV5-6
CASSLGPNTEAFF
TGTGCCAGCAGCTTGGGCCCGAACACTGAAGCTTTCTTT
>TRBJ1-2|.|.|11|TRBV15
CATSQAGGYTF
TGTGCCACCTCACAGGCGGGGGGCTACACCTTC
>TRBJ2-2|.|.|13|TRBV5-1
CASSLAGTGELFF
TGCGCCAGCAGCTTAGCCGGGACCGGGGAGCTGTTTTTT
>TRBJ1-2|.|.|16|TRBV4-3
CASSPSLVDGGYGYTF
TGCGCCAGCAGCCCCTCTTTGGTGGATGGAGGATATGGCTACACCTTC
>TRBJ2-2|.|.|14|TRBV7-9
CASSFSGNTGELFF
TGTGCCAGCAGCTTCAGCGGGAACACCGGGGAGCTGTTTTTT
>TRBJ2-7|.|.|13|TRBV2
CASSDTTGYEQYF
TGTGCCAGCAGTGATACTACCGGGTACGAGCAGTACTTC
>TRBJ1-1|.|.|14|TRBV7-2
CASSFSGGNTEAFF
TGTGCCAGCAGCTTCAGCGGGGGGAACACTGAAGCTTTCTTT
>TRBJ1-2|.|.|15|TRBV10-2
CASSESTGQSYGYTF
TGCGCCAGCAGTGAGTCGACTGGGCAGAGCTATGGCTACACCTTC
>TRBJ2-1|.|TRBD2|14|TRBV27
CASSLVGGNNEQFF
TGTGCCAGCAGTTTAGTCGGGGGGAACAATGAGCAGTTCTTC
>TRBJ2-7|.|.|12|TRBV5-6
CASSLLGGEQYF
TGTGCCAGCAGCTTGCTAGGGGGCGAGCAGTACTTC
>TRBJ2-1|.|TRBD1|19|TRBV15
CATSERSRGPLLSDNEQFF
TGTGCCACCAGCGAGAGATCCAGGGGGCCCCTCCTCTCGGACAATGAGCAGTTCTTC
>TRBJ2-7|.|TRBD2|15|TRBV27
CASSLGTSGSYEQYF
TGTGCCAGCAGTTTAGGGACTAGCGGGAGTTACGAGCAGTACTTC
>TRBJ2-1|.|TRBD1|15|TRBV7-9
CASSHRDREYNEQFF
TGTGCCAGCAGCCACCGGGACAGGGAGTACAATGAGCAGTTCTTC
>TRBJ2-7|.|.|14|TRBV10-2
CASSDPGTRYEQYF
TGCGCCAGCAGTGACCCCGGGACCCGCTACGAGCAGTACTTC
>TRBJ2-7|.|.|13|TRBV7-6
CASSFDSDYEQYF
TGTGCCAGCAGCTTCGACAGCGACTACGAGCAGTACTTC
>TRBJ2-3|.|.|16|TRBV28
CASSLGGQGGLDTQYF
TGTGCCAGCAGCCTTGGGGGGCAGGGGGGATTAGATACGCAGTATTTT
>TRBJ1-5|.|.|14|TRBV5-1
CASSLTGQNQPQHF
TGCGCCAGCAGCTTGACAGGGCAGAATCAGCCCCAGCATTTT
>TRBJ2-7|.|TRBD1|16|TRBV14
CASSQERGTGYHEQYF
TGTGCCAGCAGCCAAGAAAGGGGGACAGGTTACCACGAGCAGTACTTC
>TRBJ2-1|.|TRBD2|16|TRBV4-3
CASSRILADLNNEQFF
TGCGCCAGCAGCCGGATACTAGCGGATTTGAACAATGAGCAGTTCTTC
>TRBJ1-2|.|TRBD1|14|TRBV6-1
CASSEETGGYGYTF
TGTGCCAGCAGTGAAGAGACAGGGGGCTATGGCTACACCTTC
>TRBJ2-7|.|TRBD2|15|TRBV2
CASSDGSGRIYEQYF
TGTGCCAGCAGTGACGGGAGCGGGAGAATTTACGAGCAGTACTTC
>TRBJ1-4|.|TRBD1|15|TRBV5-6
CASSLGTGEYEKLFF
TGTGCCAGCAGCCTAGGGACAGGGGAATATGAAAAACTGTTTTTT
>TRBJ2-3|.|TRBD1|15|TRBV28
CASSWDRDNTDTQYF
TGTGCCAGCAGTTGGGACAGGGATAACACAGATACGCAGTATTTT
>TRBJ2-7|.|.|11|TRBV5-1
CASSWSYEQYF
TGCGCCAGCAGCTGGTCCTACGAGCAGTACTTC
>TRBJ1-2|.|.|14|TRBV5-4
CASSPGRGAYGYTF
TGTGCCAGCAGCCCCGGAAGGGGGGCGTATGGCTACACCTTC
>TRBJ2-1|once|TRBD2|16|TRBV11-3
CASSLGAGGPYNEQFF
TGTGCCAGCAGCTTAGGGGCGGGGGGACCCTACAATGAGCAGTTCTTC
>TRBJ1-6|few|.|14|TRBV7-9
CASQSGVYNSPLHF
TGTGCCAGCCAGAGTGGGGTTTATAATTCACCCCTCCACTTT
>TRBJ2-5|.|TRBD2|17|TRBV15
CATSSDGLAFPQETQYF
TGTGCCACCAGCAGTGATGGACTAGCGTTTCCCCAAGAGACCCAGTACTTC
>TRBJ2-7|.|TRBD1|13|TRBV7-9
CASSWGPGQGPNF
TGTGCCAGCAGTTGGGGTCCGGGACAGGGTCCGAATTTC
>TRBJ2-2|.|.|17|TRBV7-3
CASSLGFDSLNTGELFF
TGTGCCAGCAGCTTAGGGTTCGACAGCCTGAACACCGGGGAGCTGTTTTTT
>TRBJ2-7|few|.|13|TRBV27
CASSLTASYEQYF
TGTGCCAGCAGCCTGACAGCCTCCTACGAGCAGTACTTC
>TRBJ2-2|.|.|13|TRBV7-9
CASSPWGTGELFF
TGTGCCAGCAGCCCGTGGGGGACCGGGGAGCTGTTTTTT
>TRBJ2-7|.|.|16|TRBV19
CASSSPPGRSSYEQYF
TGTGCCAGTAGTTCCCCTCCGGGGAGAAGCTCCTACGAGCAGTACTTC